The clone carrying this T cell receptor beta chain has at least ten counts. The CDR3 consists of 17 residues. The germline V gene encodes CDR1 KGHDR and CDR2 SFDVKD. Trimming took off 1 base at V and 0 bases at J, with 12 bases between the two ends. The data belong to a study of neurological immune-mediated disorders. 5'RACE employing 10-nucleotide random UMIs yielded the cDNA. Via MiXCR, TCRdb re-called the 5' RACE reads, giving one row per CDR3 protein. The sample lists 30,000 to 45,000 distinct CDR3 sequences, approximately 10% seen once, with about 3.9% in the top ten. The sequence came from a woman aged 25 to 39 with HTLV-1-associated myelopathy (HAM/TSP). Specimen: CD4+ T cells from blood. The V gene is TRBV24-1, the J gene TRBJ2-1, with D uncertain. Written as DNA, the CDR3 is TGTGCCACCAGTGATTTTTGGGGAATTTGCTCCTACAATGAGCAGTTCTTC. It specifies CATSDFWGICSYNEQFF.